The rows below give T cell receptor beta chains drawn from one sample of a study of early stage breast cancer tumors. Clones were sequenced by immunoSEQ multiplex PCR, and TCRdb holds only the in-frame ones, with some missing. Of about 50,000 clones listed, 65% to 90% are singletons. The source material was blood. The receptors here all came from a person aged 50-59 years with breast cancer. The CDR3 runs from the conserved cysteine through the conserved F or W. A D gene is named only where the DNA matches it firmly. Rows give clone size only sometimes, using once, few, many, or a class for an expanded clone.

length | D | size | J | V | CDR3 | DNA
16 | . | . | TRBJ2-7 | TRBV2 | CASSGIGTKSSYEQYF | TGTGCCAGCAGTGGAATCGGGACGAAGAGCTCCTACGAGCAGTACTTC
15 | . | once | TRBJ1-1 | TRBV5-1 | CASSWRYSKGTEAFF | TGCGCCAGCAGCTGGAGATACTCTAAGGGGACTGAAGCTTTCTTT
16 | . | . | TRBJ2-4 | TRBV12-5 | CASGLNSWEAKNIQYF | TGTGCTAGTGGTTTGAACTCCTGGGAGGCCAAAAACATTCAGTACTTC
15 | TRBD2 | . | TRBJ2-7 | TRBV10-2 | CASSPLAGINYEQYF | TGCGCCAGCAGTCCGCTAGCGGGGATCAACTACGAGCAGTACTTC
13 | TRBD1 | . | TRBJ1-1 | TRBV29-1 | CSVSRGRVTEAFF | TGCAGCGTGTCCAGGGGGCGCGTAACTGAAGCTTTCTTT
14 | . | . | TRBJ2-1 | TRBV7-9 | CASSLAPGVGEQFF | TGTGCCAGCAGCTTAGCTCCGGGAGTTGGTGAGCAGTTCTTC
11 | . | . | TRBJ2-7 | TRBV2 | CASTYKDEQYF | TGTGCCAGCACCTACAAGGACGAGCAGTACTTC
19 | TRBD2 | . | TRBJ2-1 | TRBV27 | CASRPSGLADLSSYNEQFF | TGTGCCAGCAGGCCCTCGGGACTAGCGGACCTCAGCTCCTACAATGAGCAGTTCTTC
14 | . | . | TRBJ1-2 | TRBV6-6 | CASSLTPRDYGYTF | TGTGCCAGCAGTTTAACACCCCGGGACTATGGCTACACCTTC
14 | TRBD1 | . | TRBJ1-5 | TRBV19 | CASGGTGGSQPQHF | TGTGCCAGTGGGGGGACAGGGGGCAGTCAGCCCCAGCATTTT
15 | . | . | TRBJ1-1 | TRBV9 | CASSVAHDPHPEAFF | TGTGCCAGCAGCGTAGCCCACGACCCCCACCCTGAAGCTTTCTTT
16 | TRBD2 | . | TRBJ2-1 | TRBV5-1 | CASSLSGGGVYNEQFF | TGCGCCAGCAGCCTAAGCGGCGGGGGGGTCTACAATGAGCAGTTCTTC
15 | . | . | TRBJ1-1 | TRBV18 | CASSPRSDSNTEAFF | TGTGCCAGCTCACCACGTTCAGATTCGAACACTGAAGCTTTCTTT
13 | . | . | TRBJ2-5 | TRBV11-2 | CASSLDPLQTQYF | TGTGCCAGCAGCTTAGACCCCTTGCAGACCCAGTACTTC
16 | TRBD2 | . | TRBJ2-1 | TRBV4-3 | CASSQDLAGEYNEQFF | TGCGCCAGCAGCCAAGATCTAGCGGGAGAATACAATGAGCAGTTCTTC
13 | . | . | TRBJ1-5 | TRBV6-1 | CASSVWDGQPQHF | TGTGCCAGCAGCGTATGGGACGGCCAGCCCCAGCATTTT
14 | TRBD1 | . | TRBJ1-4 | TRBV18 | CASSSGTGVEKLFF | TGTGCCAGCTCGTCCGGGACAGGGGTGGAAAAACTGTTTTTT
21 | . | . | TRBJ1-3 | TRBV30 | CAWSVSLVGGTHQTLGNTIYF | TGTGCCTGGAGTGTAAGTTTGGTGGGAGGGACTCACCAAACCCTTGGAAACACCATATATTTT
15 | . | once | TRBJ2-7 | TRBV5-1 | CASSLTSPYSYEQYF | TGCGCCAGCAGCTTGACTAGCCCATACTCCTACGAGCAGTACTTC
16 | TRBD1 | . | TRBJ1-5 | TRBV6-1 | CASSEIGTGLNQPQHF | TGTGCCAGCAGTGAAATTGGGACAGGTCTGAATCAGCCCCAGCATTTT
13 | . | . | TRBJ2-7 | TRBV29-1 | CSVDGEGNYEQYF | TGCAGCGTTGACGGCGAAGGAAACTACGAGCAGTACTTC
17 | . | . | TRBJ1-4 | TRBV19 | CARQGWGLAATNEKLFF | TGTGCCAGACAGGGCTGGGGACTGGCTGCAACTAATGAAAAACTGTTTTTT
15 | TRBD2 | . | TRBJ2-3 | TRBV6-1 | CASSLGGAGTDTQYF | TGTGCCAGCAGTCTCGGGGGGGCCGGCACAGATACGCAGTATTTT
13 | TRBD1 | . | TRBJ2-7 | TRBV27 | CASSETGSYEQYF | TGTGCCAGCAGTGAGACAGGGTCCTACGAGCAGTACTTC
13 | . | . | TRBJ1-2 | TRBV28 | CASSLRGNYGYTF | TGTGCCAGCAGTTTACGGGGGAACTATGGCTACACCTTC
15 | TRBD1 | . | TRBJ2-7 | TRBV6-5 | CASSHDREPHYEQYF | TGTGCCAGCAGTCACGACAGGGAACCACACTACGAGCAGTACTTC
16 | TRBD1 | . | TRBJ2-7 | TRBV5-1 | CASSLAEQGFSYEQYF | TGCGCCAGCAGCTTGGCAGAACAGGGGTTTTCCTACGAGCAGTACTTC
15 | TRBD2 | . | TRBJ2-2 | TRBV5-1 | CATTAGGFQTGELFF | TGCGCCACCACTGCGGGAGGGTTCCAGACCGGGGAGCTGTTTTTT
18 | . | few | TRBJ1-2 | TRBV19 | CASIPLGLGGDDDYGYTF | TGTGCCAGTATCCCCCTTGGCTTGGGGGGCGATGACGACTATGGCTACACCTTC